Sequencing of this T cell receptor beta chain was carried out in a study of T cell responses to AZD1222 COVID-19 vaccine. The study, taken as a whole, reports: A reported finding is that nearly half of spike-specific TCRs target unmutated variant regions. Clonal diversity was possibly underestimated, and white British individuals and females predominated among donors.

Notes on this clone: The antigen remains undetermined.

Germline V gene data show CDR1 as LNHDA and CDR2 as SQIVND (reference sequence). The length of the CDR3 is 14 residues. V shed 6 bases and J shed 0 bases, with 11 bases lying between them. Data came from immunoSEQ multiplex PCR; TCRdb stores just in-frame clones and leaves some out. Of about 170,000 clones detected, around nine tenths appear once; the ten largest clones hold around 1%. The clonotype was recovered from an adult who received the AZD1222 COVID-19 vaccine. The chain has TRBV19 and TRBJ1-1, with TRBD1 as a possible D gene (6 bases). Sample: peripheral blood, taken 28 days after the second AZD1222 dose. CDR3 loop: CASRLDRLNTEAFF. CDR3 nucleotide sequence: TGTGCCAGTAGACTGGACAGACTGAACACTGAAGCTTTCTTT.